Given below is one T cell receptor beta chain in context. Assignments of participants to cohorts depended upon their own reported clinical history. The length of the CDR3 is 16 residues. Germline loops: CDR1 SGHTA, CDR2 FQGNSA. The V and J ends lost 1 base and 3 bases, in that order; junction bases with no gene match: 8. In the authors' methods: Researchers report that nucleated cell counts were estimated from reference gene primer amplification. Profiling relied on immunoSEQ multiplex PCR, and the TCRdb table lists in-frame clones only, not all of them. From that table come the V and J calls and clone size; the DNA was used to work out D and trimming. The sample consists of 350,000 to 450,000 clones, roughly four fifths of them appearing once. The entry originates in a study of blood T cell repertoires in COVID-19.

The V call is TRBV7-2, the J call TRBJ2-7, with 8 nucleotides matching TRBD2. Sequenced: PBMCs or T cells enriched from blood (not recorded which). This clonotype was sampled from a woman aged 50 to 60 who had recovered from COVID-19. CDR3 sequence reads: CASSLGSGTRVYEQYF. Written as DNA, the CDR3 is TGTGCCAGCAGCTTAGGGTCCGGGACTAGGGTCTACGAGCAGTACTTC.